The 14 T cell receptor beta chains given below trace back to one sample, sequenced in a study of persistence of HIV-infected CD4 T cells. The stimulus was an HIV-1 Gag 15-mer peptide pool, roughly 1 ug/peptide/mL. Sorting of responding CD4+ T cells relied on upregulated CD40 ligand together with CD69. This was the immunoSEQ version 4 assay in survey mode. Clones were sequenced by immunoSEQ multiplex PCR, and TCRdb holds only the in-frame ones, with some missing. The sample holds 19,000 or so clones; 65% are singletons and the top ten take 1.5% to 2%. Which antigens these TCRs recognize remains unknown. The sequencing here drew on CD4+ T cells sorted from PBMCs after roughly 18-hour stimulation, taken from a patient who received antiretroviral therapy. Receptor source: an adult woman with HIV who was CMV-seropositive.

In the case of this clone: One end of the junction does not line up with germline, which may come from a read error. For the CDR3, the DNA is TGTGCCAGCTCCCCACTAGAAGGTGATACGCAGTATTTT. The encoded protein is CASSPLEGDTQYF. The rearrangement uses TRBV18 and TRBJ2-3; tentatively, D is TRBD2 (5 bases). CDR3 length: 13 residues. CDR1 and CDR2 from the germline V gene are KGHSH and LQKENI.

The rearrangement joins TRBV5-1 to TRBJ1-4, with 7 bases identical to TRBD1. This CDR3 spans 15 amino acids. CDR1 SGHRS and CDR2 YFSETQ come from the germline V gene. V lost 3 bases, J lost 7 bases, and 9 bases stayed unmatched. Written as DNA, the CDR3 is TGCGCCAGCAGCTCGGAACAGGGGAGTCGTGAAAAACTGTTTTTT. Translated: CASSSEQGSREKLFF.

The chain couples TRBV7-9 to TRBJ2-7, with 9 bases lining up with TRBD1. The germline gives CDR1 SEHNR, CDR2 FQNEAQ (reference sequence). V was clipped by 1 base and J by 2 bases; unmatched bases: 0. The CDR3 contains 14 residues. CDR3 residues: CASSLGTGAYEQYF. DNA of the CDR3: TGTGCCAGCAGCTTAGGGACAGGGGCCTACGAGCAGTACTTC.

As to this clone: The junction departs from germline at one end; a sequencing error may be responsible. Other nucleotide sequences in the sample specify the same CDR3. The chain joins TRBV19 to TRBJ2-5, with D perhaps TRBD2 (6 bases). The CDR3 runs to 13 residues. Germline V gene data show CDR1 as LNHDA and CDR2 as SQIVND (reference sequence). The DNA for the CDR3 is TGTGCTAGTAGTACGGGAGCACAAGAGACCCAGTACTTC. Translated: CASSTGAQETQYF. The full variable domain, in which reference TRBV19 and TRBJ2-5 provide the parts outside the CDR3, is DGGITQSPKYLFRKEGQNVTLSCEQNLNHDAMYWYRQDPGQGLRLIYYSQIVNDFQKGDIAEGYSVSREKKESFPLTVTSAQKNPTAFYLCASSTGAQETQYFGPGTRLLVL.

The chain is built from TRBV2 and TRBJ2-1; 10 positions agree with TRBD2. Germline trimming cut 4 bases from V and 7 bases from J; bases unmatched to any gene: 7. Germline V gene sequence: CDR1 SNHLY, CDR2 FYNNEI. The CDR3 loop spans 15 amino acids. The CDR3 spells CASSASGGAGNEQFF. The CDR3 DNA sequence: TGTGCCAGCAGTGCAAGCGGGGGGGCCGGAAATGAGCAGTTCTTC.

This clone came up once. The rearrangement joins TRBV7-3 to TRBJ2-2, with D possibly TRBD2 on 6 matching bases. In germline, CDR1 is SGHTA, CDR2 FQGTGA. V was shortened by 2 bases and J by 6 bases, with 10 bases between the two germline ends. The CDR3 is made up of 14 amino acids. In nucleotides, the CDR3 is TGTGCCAGCAGCTTATCCCTAGCGCCCGGGGAGCTGTTTTTT. Protein product: CASSLSLAPGELFF.

This clone was counted a few times. The CDR3 protein is CASSIAKGPGVNTEAFF. The CDR3 nucleotides are TGTGCCAGTAGTATAGCTAAGGGGCCGGGAGTGAACACTGAAGCTTTCTTT. V and J are TRBV19 and TRBJ1-1; tentatively, D is TRBD1 (5 bases). The CDR3 extends over 17 amino acids. V gave up 1 base and J gave up 0 bases, with 15 bases separating them. Per germline, CDR1 LNHDA and CDR2 SQIVND (reference sequence). Complete variable domain (other parts from reference TRBV19 and TRBJ1-1): DGGITQSPKYLFRKEGQNVTLSCEQNLNHDAMYWYRQDPGQGLRLIYYSQIVNDFQKGDIAEGYSVSREKKESFPLTVTSAQKNPTAFYLCASSIAKGPGVNTEAFFGQGTRLTVV.

This chain links TRBV18 with TRBJ2-7; tentatively, D is TRBD1 (5 bases). Deletions cut 4 bases from V and 5 bases from J, with 15 bases between. Germline assignment: CDR1 KGHSH and CDR2 LQKENI. This CDR3 is built from 14 residues. For the CDR3, the DNA is TGTGCCAGCTCACGACAGTTTTCCTCGGACGAGCAGTACTTC. It specifies CASSRQFSSDEQYF.

This clone came up a few times. This chain uses TRBV12-5 with TRBJ2-2; 11 bases align to TRBD1. Unmatched junction bases numbered 8, after V lost 2 bases and J lost 0 bases. Germline V lookup: CDR1 LGHNT, CDR2 FRNRAP. This CDR3 comprises 19 residues. The CDR3 region is CASGLRTGGMRSNTGELFF. The CDR3 DNA sequence: TGTGCTAGTGGTTTGAGGACAGGGGGCATGAGATCGAACACCGGGGAGCTGTTTTTT.

The J gene is TRBJ2-1, the V gene TRBV7-9; 7 nucleotides line up with TRBD1. This CDR3 spans 15 amino acids. CDR1 SEHNR and CDR2 FQNEAQ come from the germline V gene (reference sequence). With 1 base clipped from V and 4 bases from J, the junction kept 4 bases outside the gene matches. The CDR3 DNA reads as TGTGCCAGCAGCTTAGGGGCAGGGGGTTACAATGAGCAGTTCTTC. Translation gives CASSLGAGGYNEQFF.

The chain combines TRBV10-3 with TRBJ2-1; a weak D match, TRBD2 (7 bases). Germline CDR1 is ENHRY and CDR2 is SYGVKD. Trimming left V 3 bases short and J 8 bases short, with 20 bases between. The CDR3 is 16 amino acids. CDR3 sequence: CAISESRGGGNDEQFF. The CDR3 DNA reads as TGTGCCATCAGTGAATCGAGAGGGGGGGGCAACGATGAGCAGTTCTTC.

About this clone itself: The identical CDR3 is also encoded by other nucleotide sequences in the sample. This chain joins TRBV5-1 and TRBJ2-3; tentatively, D is TRBD2 (6 bases). Trimming took 4 bases from V and 0 from J, leaving 9 bases between them. This CDR3 spans 14 amino acids. Looked up from germline, CDR1 is SGHRS and CDR2 is YFSETQ. The CDR3: CASSAGTSTDTQYF. In nucleotides, the CDR3 is TGCGCCAGCAGCGCAGGGACTAGCACAGATACGCAGTATTTT. Full variable domain (remainder filled in from reference TRBV5-1 and TRBJ2-3): KAGVTQTPRYLIKTRGQQVTLSCSPISGHRSVSWYQQTPGQGLQFLFEYFSETQRNKGNFPGRFSGRQFSNSRSEMNVSTLELGDSALYLCASSAGTSTDTQYFGPGTRLTVL.

In this sample, this clone turned up a few times. V gene TRBV6-5 combines with J gene TRBJ2-7, with D hard to call. V lost 5 bases to trimming and J lost 5 bases, with 10 bases between them. Germline loops: CDR1 MNHEY, CDR2 SVGAGI. The CDR3 runs 12 residues. The CDR3 here is CASSPETDEQYV. The CDR3 DNA is TGTGCCAGCAGTCCCGAGACTGACGAGCAGTACGTC.

The chain carries TRBV6-5 and TRBJ2-5; no clear D. Trimming removed 2 bases from V and 5 bases from J, with 6 bases in between. This CDR3 has 12 amino acids. Germline CDR1 reads MNHEY; CDR2 reads SVGAGI. CDR3 coding DNA: TGTGCCAGCAGTTACGGCAGGGAGACCCAGTACTTC. It encodes CASSYGRETQYF.